Shown below are 30 T cell receptor beta chains from a single sample sequenced in a study of PD-1 blockade in classical Hodgkin lymphoma. The method was immunoSEQ multiplex PCR; TCRdb's version includes in-frame clones alone and lacks a portion of them. The sample gives about 12,000 clones, approximately 79% of which show up once; roughly a quarter is in the top ten. In every patient, relapse followed autologous stem cell transplantation, while exposure to brentuximab vedotin differed. Magnetic negative selection of thawed PBMCs yielded the CD8+ T cells. The sample was CD8+ T cells from blood, taken at baseline. The receptors here all came from a human donor with classical Hodgkin lymphoma.

This chain connects TRBV27 to TRBJ1-4, with D perhaps matching TRBD1 (6 bases). V lost 0 bases to trimming and J lost 1 base, with 15 bases between them. Looked up from germline, CDR1 is MNHEY and CDR2 is SMNVEV (reference sequence). CDR3 size: 18 residues. The CDR3 DNA follows: TGTGCCAGCAGTTTATCTGCCCACGGGGGCCTAACTAATGAAAAACTGTTTTTT. This gives the protein CASSLSAHGGLTNEKLFF.

The chain recombines TRBV30 with TRBJ2-3; D gene ambiguous. Germline V CDR1 and CDR2: GTSNPN, SVGIG (reference sequence). This CDR3 is built from 14 residues. Trimming shortened V by 4 bases and J by 0 bases, and 11 bases separated the two germline ends. CDR3 in amino acids: CAWTAVTSTDTQYF. CDR3 sequence (DNA): TGTGCCTGGACGGCGGTCACTAGCACAGATACGCAGTATTTT.

This clone was seen a single time. The chain combines TRBV27 with TRBJ2-7; TRBD1 aligns across 9 bases. The germline gives CDR1 MNHEY, CDR2 SMNVEV (reference sequence). The ends lost 3 bases at V and 3 bases at J; junction bases unmatched: 3. The CDR3 extends over 14 amino acids. The chain's CDR3 is CASSFGTGSYEQYF. The CDR3 DNA reads as TGTGCCAGCAGTTTCGGGACAGGGAGCTACGAGCAGTACTTC.

In DNA form, the CDR3 reads TGTGCCAGCAGCCTTAACGGGACAGCCTATGGCTACACCTTC. Its translation: CASSLNGTAYGYTF. The genes are TRBV7-8 and TRBJ1-2, with 7 bases identical to TRBD1. V trimming: 5 bases; J trimming: 4 bases; junction bases outside the gene matches: 7. The CDR3 consists of 14 residues. Germline-derived CDR1 and CDR2 are SGHVS and FQNEAQ.

CDR3 DNA: TGTGCCAGCAGCTTAGATGGCGGGGAGCTGTTTTTT. Protein: CASSLDGGELFF. The rearrangement uses TRBV7-6 and TRBJ2-2, with D unresolved. Trimming stripped 1 base from V and 7 bases from J, with 4 bases between. The length of the CDR3 is 12 residues. The V gene's germline CDR1 is SGHVS and CDR2 FNYEAQ.

This clone came up a few times. V usage is TRBV4-2 and J usage is TRBJ2-7; the D gene is possibly TRBD2 (6 bases). The CDR3 is 16 residues long. V shed 3 bases and J shed 4 bases, with 19 bases lying between them. CDR1 and CDR2 from the germline V gene are LGHNA and YNFKEQ. The CDR3, as DNA: TGTGCCAGCAGCCATATGGACGGGAGAGAGGGGTACGAGCAGTACTTC. Its translation: CASSHMDGREGYEQYF.

The gene calls are TRBV29-1 and TRBJ2-3; 7 bases agree with TRBD1. This CDR3 has 14 amino acids. The trim removed 5 bases at V and 0 bases at J, leaving 5 bases unmatched. Germline-derived CDR1 and CDR2 are SQVTM and ANQGSEA. DNA of the CDR3: TGCAGCGTTTGGGGACAGTCAAGCACAGATACGCAGTATTTT. This encodes CSVWGQSSTDTQYF.

The chain is built from TRBV5-6 and TRBJ1-2; weak D call: TRBD1 (6 bases). Trimming took off 3 bases at V and 4 bases at J, with 7 bases between the two ends. CDR1 and CDR2 (germline): SGHDT, YYEEEE. The CDR3 has 12 amino acids. The CDR3 DNA reads TGTGCCAGCAGCTACAGGGCCTATGGCTACACCTTC. It translates to CASSYRAYGYTF.

The V gene is TRBV2, the J gene TRBJ2-3; no reliable D call. Germline V gene sequence: CDR1 SNHLY, CDR2 FYNNEI. The CDR3 runs 14 residues. V was trimmed by 3 bases and J by 6 bases, leaving 13 bases between them. The CDR3 nucleotides read TGTGCCAGCAGTGAGAGTGTCTCCCCCGATACGCAGTATTTT. Protein product: CASSESVSPDTQYF. Full variable domain (rest looked up from reference TRBV2 and TRBJ2-3): EPEVTQTPSHQVTQMGQEVILRCVPISNHLYFYWYRQILGQKVEFLVSFYNNEISEKSEIFDDQFSVERPDGSNFTLKIRSTKLEDSAMYFCASSESVSPDTQYFGPGTRLTVL.

This chain joins TRBV7-9 and TRBJ1-2; TRBD1 aligns across 12 bases. Germline V gives CDR1 SEHNR, CDR2 FQNEAQ (reference sequence). This CDR3 contains 17 residues. V was pared by 7 bases and J by 2 bases, with 11 bases of the junction left unmatched. The CDR3 sequence is CASTAPGQGAFNYGYTF. CDR3 DNA: TGTGCCAGCACTGCCCCGGGACAGGGGGCCTTCAACTATGGCTACACCTTC.

The rearrangement joins TRBV29-1 to TRBJ2-2, with D perhaps being TRBD1 or TRBD2 (6 bases each). This CDR3 comprises 15 residues. Trimming took off 5 bases at V and 3 bases at J, with 16 bases between the two ends. Germline lookup yields CDR1 SQVTM and CDR2 ANQGSEA. CDR3 in DNA: TGCAGCGTTTATGGGGGGCGCGGTGACACCGGGGAGCTGTTTTTT. The encoded protein is CSVYGGRGDTGELFF.

This chain uses TRBV10-3 with TRBJ1-6; D uncertain. The V gene lost 0 bases and the J gene lost 9 bases, with 6 bases spanning the gap. Germline V gene data show CDR1 as ENHRY and CDR2 as SYGVKD. CDR3 size: 13 residues. CDR3 protein: CAISESGASPLHF. The DNA for the CDR3 is TGTGCCATCAGTGAGTCGGGAGCTTCACCCCTCCACTTT.

V usage is TRBV7-2 and J usage is TRBJ2-1; D gene unclear. The CDR3 is made up of 17 amino acids. Germline V gene lookup returns CDR1 SGHTA and CDR2 FQGNSA. V lost 2 bases and J 8 bases, leaving 22 bases between the germline ends. The CDR3 region has the DNA TGTGCCAGCAGCTTATATACCACAGTGGTTGATGACGATGAGCAGTTCTTC. It encodes CASSLYTTVVDDDEQFF.

For the CDR3, the DNA is TGTGCCAGCAGTACCCGCGGCTCTGGAAACACCATATATTTT. This sequence encodes CASSTRGSGNTIYF. The chain links TRBV27 to TRBJ1-3; unclear D gene. This CDR3 is 14 amino acids long. V was pared by 5 bases and J by 0 bases, with 8 bases between. The germline V gene has CDR1 MNHEY and CDR2 SMNVEV (reference sequence).

The gene calls are TRBV27 and TRBJ1-1; D perhaps matches TRBD1 (6 bases). Deletions cut 3 bases from V and 0 bases from J, with 11 bases between. Germline V gene lookup returns CDR1 MNHEY and CDR2 SMNVEV (reference sequence). CDR3 size: 15 residues. The CDR3: CASSFRGRVNTEAFF. The DNA for the CDR3 is TGTGCCAGCAGTTTTCGGGGGCGGGTGAACACTGAAGCTTTCTTT.

The chain joins TRBV13 to TRBJ2-6; tentative D call: TRBD2 (6 bases). Germline CDR1 is PRHDT and CDR2 is FYEKMQ (reference sequence). The CDR3 is made up of 20 amino acids. The V gene lost 5 bases and the J gene lost 0 bases, with 23 bases spanning the gap. CDR3 bases: TGTGCCAGCAGCCTTCCCCTAGGTAGCGGACATAGCTCTGGGGCCAACGTCCTGACTTTC. Its translation is CASSLPLGSGHSSGANVLTF.

J is TRBJ2-7 and V is TRBV7-9; 7 positions agree with TRBD1. The CDR3 is 13 residues long. With V trimmed by 5 bases and J by 7 bases, 8 bases remained unmatched. The germline CDR1 and CDR2 sequences are SEHNR and FQNEAQ (reference sequence). CDR3 sequence reads: CASSASDRWEQYF. Written as DNA, the CDR3 is TGTGCCAGCAGCGCCTCGGACAGGTGGGAGCAGTACTTC.

The chain combines TRBV14 with TRBJ2-7, with D perhaps assigned TRBD1 or TRBD2 (6 bases each). The CDR3 extends over 16 amino acids. V was clipped by 4 bases and J by 2 bases, with 18 bases between them. Germline CDR1 and CDR2: SGHDN and FVKESK. The CDR3 spells CASSRRGVQPAYEQYF. The DNA for the CDR3 is TGTGCCAGCAGCCGGAGGGGGGTCCAGCCCGCCTACGAGCAGTACTTC. The variable domain in full, with the rest retrieved from reference TRBV14 and TRBJ2-7, is EAGVTQFPSHSVIEKGQTVTLRCDPISGHDNLYWYRRVMGKEIKFLLHFVKESKQDESGMPNNRFLAERTGGTYSTLKVQPAELEDSGVYFCASSRRGVQPAYEQYFGPGTRLTVT.

V and J are TRBV7-2 and TRBJ2-3; 8 nucleotides line up with TRBD2. This CDR3 comprises 15 residues. Losses at the gene ends were 1 base for V and 1 base for J; bases not matched to a gene: 1. The germline CDR1 and CDR2 sequences are SGHTA and FQGNSA. The CDR3 region has the DNA TGTGCCAGCAGCTTAGGTAGCGGGGGCACAGATACGCAGTATTTT. Protein product: CASSLGSGGTDTQYF.

The chain links TRBV7-3 to TRBJ1-1; 8 nucleotides align to TRBD1. V was pared by 5 bases and J by 2 bases, with 4 bases of the junction left unmatched. CDR1 SGHTA and CDR2 FQGTGA come from the germline V gene. The CDR3 length is 14 residues. The CDR3 DNA reads as TGTGCCAGCAGCCCCACAGGGGGTAACACTGAAGCTTTCTTT. Its translation: CASSPTGGNTEAFF.

The gene calls are TRBV6-5 and TRBJ2-7, with D unclear. The CDR3 spans 15 residues. Trimming left V 2 bases short and J 2 bases short, with 13 bases between. CDR1 MNHEY and CDR2 SVGAGI come from the germline V gene. CDR3 residues: CASSYGQTIPYEQYF. The CDR3 nucleotides are TGTGCCAGCAGTTACGGGCAGACCATCCCCTACGAGCAGTACTTC.

Here the CDR3 reads CASSWSQNTEAFF. CDR3 coding DNA: TGTGCCAGCAGTTGGAGTCAGAACACTGAAGCTTTCTTT. V is TRBV27 and J is TRBJ1-1, with no clear D. Trimming took off 4 bases at V and 1 base at J, with 7 bases between the two ends. Germline-derived CDR1 and CDR2 are MNHEY and SMNVEV (reference sequence). This CDR3 contains 13 residues.

This clone was seen once. The V call is TRBV27, the J call TRBJ2-7; unclear D gene. V gave up 8 bases and J gave up 2 bases, with 16 bases separating them. Germline values: CDR1 MNHEY, CDR2 SMNVEV (reference sequence). CDR3 length: 14 residues. This CDR3 reads CASEIRGPTYEQYF. The DNA for the CDR3 is TGTGCCAGCGAAATCCGAGGACCAACCTACGAGCAGTACTTC.

This CDR3 reads CSVEGGGNYEQYF. CDR3 coding DNA: TGCAGCGTTGAAGGGGGGGGCAACTACGAGCAGTACTTC. The chain has TRBV29-1 and TRBJ2-7, with D possibly TRBD2 on 7 matching bases. Germline V gene lookup returns CDR1 SQVTM and CDR2 ANQGSEA. The CDR3 is made up of 13 amino acids. Trimming stripped 1 base from V and 3 bases from J, with 10 bases between.

This clone appeared once. J is TRBJ2-5 and V is TRBV7-8; 8 positions match TRBD2. V lost 2 bases, J lost 4 bases, and 12 bases stayed unmatched. Germline values: CDR1 SGHVS, CDR2 FQNEAQ. This CDR3 region has 17 residues. Written as DNA, the CDR3 is TGTGCCAGCAGCTTATGGGGACTAGAAGTCGGGGGAGAGACCCAGTACTTC. Its protein product is CASSLWGLEVGGETQYF.

V is TRBV27 and J is TRBJ2-3; a possible D gene is TRBD2 (5 bases). V dropped 8 bases and J dropped 2 bases, with 17 bases sitting between them. There are 15 residues in the CDR3. Germline V gene data show CDR1 as MNHEY and CDR2 as SMNVEV (reference sequence). In nucleotides, the CDR3 is TGTGCCAGCTCGGGCCTGGGAGTGCCCACAGATACGCAGTATTTT. Encoded protein: CASSGLGVPTDTQYF.

For the CDR3, the DNA is TGTGCCAGCAGCGCCCCAATGAACACTGAAGCTTTCTTT. Translated: CASSAPMNTEAFF. This rearrangement joins TRBV9 to TRBJ1-1; no definite D call. The CDR3 totals 13 residues. CDR1 is SGDLS, CDR2 YYNGEE, per germline. V was shortened by 3 bases and J by 0 bases, with 6 bases between the two germline ends.

This chain connects TRBV6-1 to TRBJ1-5, with 9 nucleotides matching TRBD1. The trim removed 1 base at V and 6 bases at J, leaving 10 bases unmatched. The CDR3 spans 17 residues. The V gene's germline CDR1 is MNHNS and CDR2 SASEGT. As DNA, the CDR3 is TGTGCCAGCAGTGAAGAGCTACAGGGGGCAAGGGTTCAGCCCCAGCATTTT. This translates into CASSEELQGARVQPQHF.

The sample holds a few counts of this clone. CDR3 amino acids: CSVGQALNHEQYF. The CDR3 DNA reads TGCAGCGTTGGTCAGGCCCTGAACCACGAGCAGTACTTC. The V call is TRBV29-1, the J call TRBJ2-7; D not resolved. V lost 4 bases and J lost 5, with 15 bases in between. The CDR3 has 13 residues. Germline values: CDR1 SQVTM, CDR2 ANQGSEA.

This clone was seen a handful of times. The CDR3 DNA reads as TGTGCCAGCAGCTTTCCCCCGGGGGCTGGCTATGGCTACACCTTC. It encodes CASSFPPGAGYGYTF. The rearrangement uses TRBV7-9 and TRBJ1-2; tentatively, D is TRBD1 (6 bases). Looked up from germline, CDR1 is SEHNR and CDR2 is FQNEAQ (reference sequence). Trimming took off 3 bases at V and 4 bases at J, with 15 bases between the two ends. This CDR3 comprises 15 residues.